A selection of T cell receptor beta chains follows, all from one sample in a study of cytomegalovirus exposure and HLA in healthy donors. Libraries were prepared by immunoSEQ multiplex PCR; TCRdb keeps only in-frame clonotypes and omits some of them. The sample has under 200,000 clones; around 84% are singletons. Sequencing was done on a sample of PBMCs. These TCRs come from a woman aged 18-29 years in good health and CMV-seronegative. Each CDR3 is given with its conserved first and last residue. D genes are given only for firm matches. Clone size is not always given. Where it is, it says once, few, many or a class for expanded clones.

>TRBD2|TRBV6-5|TRBJ2-1|-
TGTGCCAGCAGTCCCGGGACTAGCGGGTACAATGAGCAGTTCTTC
CASSPGTSGYNEQFF
>TRBD1|TRBV4-1|TRBJ1-3|-
TGCGCCAGCGGATCCTGGGACAGGGGAAACTCTGGAAACACCATATATTTT
CASGSWDRGNSGNTIYF
>-|TRBV6-5|TRBJ1-5|-
TGTGCCAGCAGTTACTCAGCGGGGGAACTCAATCAGCCCCAGCATTTT
CASSYSAGELNQPQHF
>-|TRBV7-6|TRBJ2-1|once
TGTGCCAGCAGCTTAGGTCCGAACTCGTACAATGAGCAGTTCTTC
CASSLGPNSYNEQFF
>-|TRBV11-2|TRBJ2-3|once
TGTGCCAGCAGCGTGACTAGGAGCACAGATACGCAGTATTTT
CASSVTRSTDTQYF
>TRBD1|TRBV5-4|TRBJ2-3|-
TGTGCCAGCAGCCAAGGGGGCGGCACAGATACGCAGTATTTT
CASSQGGGTDTQYF
>-|TRBV6-5|TRBJ2-7|few
TGTGCCAGCAGTTACTCAGGACAGCCAGCCTACGAGCAGTACTTC
CASSYSGQPAYEQYF
>TRBD2|TRBV10-2|TRBJ2-1|-
TGCGCCAGCAGCGTAAATAGCGGGAGCCTATACAATGAGCAGTTCTTC
CASSVNSGSLYNEQFF
>TRBD2|TRBV19|TRBJ2-5|few
TGTGCCAGTAGTCGGGCGGGAGGAAGGGAAGAGACCCAGTACTTC
CASSRAGGREETQYF
>TRBD1|TRBV5-4|TRBJ2-5|-
TGTGCCAGCAGCACGCAAACGGGACAGGGGGGCCAAGAGACCCAGTACTTC
CASSTQTGQGGQETQYF
>-|TRBV29-1|TRBJ2-1|-
TGCAGCTCAGGGTGGTCCTCTCGAAATGAGCAGTTCTTC
CSSGWSSRNEQFF
>TRBD1|TRBV30|TRBJ1-2|-
TGTGCCCATGAAGGGGGCGGCTATGGCTACACCTTC
CAHEGGGYGYTF
>TRBD1|TRBV7-9|TRBJ2-1|-
TGTGCCAGCAGCTTAGGGACAGGGCGTATCAATGAGCAGTTCTTC
CASSLGTGRINEQFF
>-|TRBV19|TRBJ2-5|-
TGTGCCAGTGCCACAAGTATCGGGGAGACCCAGTACTTC
CASATSIGETQYF
>-|TRBV30|TRBJ2-3|-
TGTGCCTGGAGTAACGGCGGGGCGAGCACAGATACGCAGTATTTT
CAWSNGGASTDTQYF
>TRBD1|TRBV19|TRBJ1-2|-
TGTGCCAGTAGTATGGGACAGGGAACCTATGGCTACACCTTC
CASSMGQGTYGYTF
>TRBD1|TRBV7-9|TRBJ2-5|-
TGTGCCAGCAGCACTACGACAGGGGGACGAGAGACCCAGTACTTC
CASSTTTGGRETQYF
>-|TRBV7-6|TRBJ2-1|once
TGTGCCAGCGCCTTGGACACCTACGCATACAATGAGCAGTTCTTC
CASALDTYAYNEQFF
>TRBD1|TRBV10-2|TRBJ1-2|-
TGCGCCAGCAGTGGGGGACAGGGGGTTTTTGGCTACACCTTC
CASSGGQGVFGYTF
>-|TRBV5-6|TRBJ2-7|-
TGTGCCAGCAGCTCCGGCAGACAAGACAATCCCTACGAGCAGTACTTC
CASSSGRQDNPYEQYF